This is a list of T cell receptor beta chains from one sample in a study of human T cells and chemical hapten exposure. Using its own MiXCR run on the RACE reads, TCRdb lists one record per CDR3 protein. The repertoire holds more than 70,000 distinct CDR3 sequences, about 8.6% seen once, with 2.5% to 3% in the top ten. Sequencing input: whole blood. All receptors derive from a female donor in good health. Some clones in this sample may be carry-over from other donors' samples. The CDR3 runs from the conserved cysteine through the conserved F or W. The D gene is left open where the match is weak. Only part of the rows carry a size: once, few, many, or a class if the clone is expanded.

TRBJ1-1 | . | few | TRBV7-9 | CATEELNTEAFF | TGTGCCACCGAGGAGCTGAACACTGAAGCTTTCTTT
TRBJ2-5 | . | many | TRBV14 | CASSQGAFGETQYF | TGTGCCAGCAGCCAAGGAGCCTTCGGAGAGACCCAGTACTTC
TRBJ1-2 | . | . | TRBV20-1 | CSAPTGGRGYGYTF | TGCAGTGCTCCGACGGGGGGCCGGGGCTATGGCTACACCTTC
TRBJ1-1 | TRBD1 | few | TRBV5-1 | CASSLEEGQGNTEAFF | TGCGCCAGCAGCTTGGAGGAAGGACAGGGGAACACTGAAGCTTTCTTT
TRBJ2-3 | TRBD2 | few | TRBV5-1 | CASSSGRASDTQYF | TGCGCCAGCTCTAGCGGGAGGGCCTCAGATACGCAGTATTTT
TRBJ2-7 | TRBD2 | . | TRBV2 | CASSDIGTSVSYEQYF | TGTGCCAGCAGTGATATTGGGACTAGCGTCTCCTACGAGCAGTACTTC
TRBJ2-7 | TRBD1 | many | TRBV23-1 | CASSHGLDRVDRAPYEQYF | TGCGCCAGCAGTCACGGACTGGACAGGGTAGATAGGGCTCCCTACGAGCAGTACTTC
TRBJ1-5 | . | few | TRBV6-1 | CASSEGTGSQPQHF | TGTGCCAGCAGTGAAGGGACGGGTAGTCAGCCCCAGCATTTT
TRBJ1-4 | TRBD1 | few | TRBV2 | CASSRGRSNEKLFF | TGTGCCAGCAGTAGGGGGCGTAGTAATGAAAAACTGTTTTTT
TRBJ1-6 | . | many | TRBV6-2/TRBV6-3 | CASSLSLENSPLHF | TGTGCCAGCAGTCTATCATTGGAGAATTCACCCCTCCACTTT
TRBJ2-7 | TRBD1 | many | TRBV12-3/TRBV12-4 | CASSFRTGAYEQYF | TGTGCCAGCAGTTTTAGGACAGGCGCCTACGAGCAGTACTTC
TRBJ2-2 | TRBD2 | many | TRBV5-1 | CASSEVAGGFGELFF | TGCGCCAGTTCCGAAGTAGCGGGAGGGTTCGGGGAGCTGTTTTTT
TRBJ2-3 | . | many | TRBV29-1 | CSVPYQSTDTQYF | TGCAGCGTCCCTTACCAGAGCACAGATACGCAGTATTTT
TRBJ2-2 | . | . | TRBV11-1 | CASHGGGWTGELFF | TGTGCCAGCCACGGAGGGGGTTGGACCGGGGAGCTGTTTTTT
TRBJ2-2 | . | . | TRBV5-1 | CASSPPPNTGELFF | TGCGCCAGCAGCCCCCCTCCGAACACCGGGGAGCTGTTTTTT
TRBJ2-1 | . | . | TRBV13 | CASSLVRGTQGNRFF | TGTGCCAGCAGCTTAGTCAGGGGAACCCAGGGTAATCGGTTCTTC
TRBJ2-1 | TRBD2 | . | TRBV28 | CASSPSRGGALNEQFF | TGTGCCAGCAGTCCCTCTCGGGGGGGCGCATTAAATGAGCAGTTCTTC
TRBJ2-1 | TRBD2 | few | TRBV29-1 | CSVEDPLAIAYNEQFF | TGCAGCGTTGAAGATCCACTAGCGATAGCCTACAATGAGCAGTTCTTC
TRBJ2-1 | TRBD2 | few | TRBV12-3/TRBV12-4 | CASSSSLAGGDEQFF | TGTGCCAGCAGTTCCTCACTAGCGGGAGGAGATGAGCAGTTCTTC
TRBJ2-2 | . | few | TRBV18 | CASSPPAGSNTGELFF | TGTGCCAGCTCACCACCTGCGGGATCGAACACCGGGGAGCTGTTTTTT
TRBJ2-6 | . | . | TRBV2 | CASRGQGAGANVLTF | TGTGCCAGCAGGGGTCAGGGTGCTGGGGCCAACGTCCTGACTTTC